The 17 T cell receptor beta chains below were found in one sample sequenced in a study of regulatory T cells in long-lasting Graves disease. The time point: persistent/refractory GD, antithyroid drugs over 5 years with positive TRAb. Following extraction of RNA from PBMCs, that RNA was used to make the TCR library. Construction of the TCR beta libraries employed iRepertoire HTBI primers in conjunction with Arm-PCR of CDR3 regions. TCRdb independently ran MiXCR on the multiplex PCR reads; one entry per CDR3 protein. The table records 600,000 to 850,000 distinct CDR3 sequences, approximately 31% of them present only once. Material: peripheral blood mononuclear cells (PBMCs), obtained when the disease was refractory, from a patient treated with antithyroid drugs. The receptors stem from a female donor with Graves disease.

This clonotype came up a few times. The chain carries TRBV5-1 and TRBJ1-4; D might be TRBD1 (5 bases). The V end lost 5 bases, the J end lost 5 bases, and 16 bases lay between the germline ends. The CDR3 sequence is 15 residues long. CDR1 SGHRS and CDR2 YFSETQ come from the germline V gene. The CDR3 region has the DNA TGCGCCAGCAGTACCACCGGGACCAGGAATGAAAAACTGTTTTTT. Amino acids: CASSTTGTRNEKLFF.

This clonotype was seen a few times. The rearrangement links TRBV6-2 or TRBV6-3 to TRBJ2-7; 10 bases fit TRBD2. The CDR3 totals 17 residues. After removal of 5 bases from V and 1 base from J, the junction contained 11 bases not matched to a gene. Germline V gene sequence: CDR1 MNHEY, CDR2 SVGEGT. The CDR3 here is CASSRLAGVSGSYEQYF. The CDR3 nucleotides read TGTGCCAGCAGTCGCCTAGCGGGAGTATCAGGGTCCTACGAGCAGTACTTC.

V gene TRBV2 combines with J gene TRBJ1-2, with D unclear. The CDR3 consists of 12 residues. V was clipped by 0 bases and J by 9 bases, with 8 bases between them. The germline CDR1 and CDR2 sequences are SNHLY and FYNNEI. CDR3 sequence (DNA): TGTGCCAGCAGTGAAGCAAGTCGGAGCTACACCTTC. Translated: CASSEASRSYTF.

The chain carries TRBV7-2 and TRBJ1-2; the D is unclear. The V and J ends lost 3 bases and 8 bases respectively, with 13 bases between them. Per the germline V gene, CDR1 is SGHTA and CDR2 is FQGNSA. The CDR3 is 13 residues long. CDR3 coding DNA: TGTGCCAGCAGCTTCCGACGAGACTTGGGCTACACCTTC. As protein: CASSFRRDLGYTF.

The chain couples TRBV7-3 to TRBJ1-2, with a tentative D call TRBD1 (6 bases). The V end was cut by 1 base, the J end by 4 bases, with 13 bases between. The CDR3 length is 15 residues. The V gene's germline CDR1 is SGHTA and CDR2 FQGTGA. The CDR3 DNA reads TGTGCCAGCAGCTTAAACCATGGGGGCTTCTATGGCTACACCTTC. Its protein product is CASSLNHGGFYGYTF.

This clonotype was seen ten or more times. This chain joins TRBV20-1 and TRBJ2-5; D not certain. CDR3 length equals 15 residues. CDR1 and CDR2 from the germline V gene are DFQATT and SNEGSKA (reference sequence). Between the trimmed V and J ends, which lost 0 bases and 1 base, there was a span of 12 bases. In nucleotides, the CDR3 is TGCAGTGCTAGAGATCCCATCCCGGTCCAAGAGACCCAGTACTTC. This gives the protein CSARDPIPVQETQYF.

The chain links TRBV6-2 or TRBV6-3 to TRBJ2-7; D may be TRBD1 (5 bases). CDR3 size: 15 residues. Looked up from germline, CDR1 is MNHEY and CDR2 is SVGEGT. The V and J ends lost 1 base and 2 bases respectively, with 12 bases between them. The CDR3 is CASSYFTDTTYEQYF. DNA of the CDR3: TGTGCCAGCAGTTACTTCACGGACACCACCTACGAGCAGTACTTC.

This clonotype was counted at least ten times. This sequence joins TRBV12-3 or TRBV12-4 and TRBJ1-1; D might be TRBD1 (6 bases). This CDR3 has 13 amino acids. Trimming took 4 bases from V and 5 from J, leaving 11 bases between them. This chain's CDR3 is CASSSQGRTEAFF. The CDR3 region has the DNA TGTGCCAGCAGTTCACAGGGACGAACTGAAGCTTTCTTT.

J is TRBJ2-7 and V is TRBV20-1; weak D call: TRBD2 (5 bases). CDR1 and CDR2 (germline): DFQATT, SNEGSKA (reference sequence). This CDR3 comprises 14 residues. V lost 1 base and J 5 bases, leaving 15 bases between the germline ends. CDR3 DNA sequence: TGCAGTGCTAGAGCCCCCCGGGGATTCAACGAGCAGTACTTC. Protein sequence: CSARAPRGFNEQYF.

This clonotype occurred many times. The V and J genes are TRBV28 and TRBJ1-4; perhaps TRBD1 as D (5 bases). CDR3 length: 15 residues. Per the germline V gene, CDR1 is MDHEN and CDR2 is SYDVKM. Trimming took off 7 bases at V and 5 bases at J, with 17 bases between the two ends. Here the CDR3 reads CASTRGVAINEKLFF. The DNA of the CDR3 is TGTGCCAGCACCCGGGGGGTGGCAATAAATGAAAAACTGTTTTTT.

This clonotype occurred many times. V usage is TRBV2 and J usage is TRBJ1-1, with TRBD1 identical over 9 bases. Germline V CDR1 and CDR2: SNHLY, FYNNEI. This CDR3 region has 15 residues. Unmatched junction bases numbered 9, after V lost 6 bases and J lost 4 bases. CDR3 amino acids: CASSAQTGGFTEAFF. CDR3 in DNA: TGTGCCAGCAGCGCCCAGACAGGGGGTTTCACTGAAGCTTTCTTT.

This chain links TRBV5-1 with TRBJ2-7, with 9 positions matching TRBD1. The CDR3 covers 15 residues. V shed 5 bases, J shed 0 bases, and the junction held 6 bases outside the gene matches. Looked up from germline, CDR1 is SGHRS and CDR2 is YFSETQ. DNA for the CDR3: TGCGCCAGCAGAACCGGGACAGGGTCCTCCTACGAGCAGTACTTC. Translating it yields CASRTGTGSSYEQYF.

J is TRBJ1-2 and V is TRBV4-2, with TRBD1 identical over 7 bases. CDR3 length equals 15 residues. Germline V gene sequence: CDR1 LGHNA, CDR2 YNFKEQ. After removal of 1 base from V and 7 bases from J, the junction contained 9 bases not matched to a gene. As DNA, the CDR3 is TGTGCCAGCAGCCAAGGCACCGGGACAGCTCGTGGCTACACCTTC. This gives the protein CASSQGTGTARGYTF.

V usage is TRBV18 and J usage is TRBJ2-7; D uncertain. The germline CDR1 and CDR2 sequences are KGHSH and LQKENI. The CDR3 loop spans 15 amino acids. V lost 0 bases, J lost 2 bases, and 11 bases lay in between. CDR3 region: CASSPPVARTYEQYF. DNA of the CDR3: TGTGCCAGCTCACCACCGGTAGCCAGGACCTACGAGCAGTACTTC.

This sequence joins TRBV25-1 and TRBJ1-5; no clear D. From germline, CDR1 is MGHDK and CDR2 SYGVNS. The CDR3 totals 15 residues. The V end lost 2 bases, the J end lost 0 bases, and 8 bases lay between the germline ends. The CDR3 DNA is TGTGCCAGCAGTGAACTTGACGGTAGCAATCAGCCCCAGCATTTT. This translates into CASSELDGSNQPQHF.

This clonotype has a count of ten or more. The V and J genes are TRBV11-2 and TRBJ2-7; D gene uncertain. Trimming removed 0 bases at V and 4 bases at J, with 10 bases between. The V gene's germline CDR1 is SGHAT and CDR2 FQNNGV. This CDR3 region has 14 residues. CDR3 loop: CASSLEVLLYEQYF. CDR3 coding DNA: TGTGCCAGCAGCTTAGAGGTCCTCTTGTACGAGCAGTACTTC.

This clonotype turned up a few times. The gene calls are TRBV28 and TRBJ1-1; no definite D call. Germline V gives CDR1 MDHEN, CDR2 SYDVKM. V lost 5 bases and J lost 4, with 14 bases in between. This CDR3 has 14 residues. The CDR3 DNA follows: TGTGCCAGCAGTCTTTCAATGCGAGCCACTGAAGCTTTCTTT. As protein: CASSLSMRATEAFF.